This T cell receptor beta chain was recovered during a study of shared clonotypes between healthy human individuals. For every subset, genomic DNA was evenly distributed across several immunoSEQ plates. Data came from immunoSEQ multiplex PCR; TCRdb stores just in-frame clones and leaves some out. The sample contains roughly 500,000 clones, around four fifths of which appear only once. None of the donors, who were healthy HIV-negative adults, had recently had acute infections or vaccinations. Study-wide results and limits: Only blood samples were collected, and tissue repertoires likely differ.

The V gene's germline CDR1 is MDHEN and CDR2 SYDVKM. The CDR3 totals 17 residues. Trimming cost V 5 bases and J 1 base; bases outside gene matches: 10. This clone was seen a handful of times. The antigen is unknown. Sequencing used PBMCs. The chain combines TRBV28 with TRBJ2-2; the match to TRBD1 covers 7 bases. This sequence originates from a woman between 35 and 50 years old in good health. Some clones in this sample may be carry-over from other donors' samples. This chain's CDR3 is CASSQREQGWNTGELFF. CDR3 coding DNA: TGTGCCAGCAGTCAGAGGGAACAGGGGTGGAACACCGGGGAGCTGTTTTTT.